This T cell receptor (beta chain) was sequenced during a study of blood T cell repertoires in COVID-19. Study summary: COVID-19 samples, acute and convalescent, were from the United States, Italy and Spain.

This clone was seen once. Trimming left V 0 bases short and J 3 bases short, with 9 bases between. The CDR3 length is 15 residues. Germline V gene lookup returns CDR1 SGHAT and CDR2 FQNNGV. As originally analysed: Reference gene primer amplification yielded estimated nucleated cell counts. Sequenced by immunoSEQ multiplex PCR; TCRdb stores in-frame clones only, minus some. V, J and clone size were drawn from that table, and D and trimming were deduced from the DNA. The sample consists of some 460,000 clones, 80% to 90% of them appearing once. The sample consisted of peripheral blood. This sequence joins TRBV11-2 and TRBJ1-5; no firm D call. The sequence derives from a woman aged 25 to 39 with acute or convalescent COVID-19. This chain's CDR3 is CASSLDGQPNQPQHF. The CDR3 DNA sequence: TGTGCCAGCAGCTTAGATGGGCAACCCAATCAGCCCCAGCATTTT.